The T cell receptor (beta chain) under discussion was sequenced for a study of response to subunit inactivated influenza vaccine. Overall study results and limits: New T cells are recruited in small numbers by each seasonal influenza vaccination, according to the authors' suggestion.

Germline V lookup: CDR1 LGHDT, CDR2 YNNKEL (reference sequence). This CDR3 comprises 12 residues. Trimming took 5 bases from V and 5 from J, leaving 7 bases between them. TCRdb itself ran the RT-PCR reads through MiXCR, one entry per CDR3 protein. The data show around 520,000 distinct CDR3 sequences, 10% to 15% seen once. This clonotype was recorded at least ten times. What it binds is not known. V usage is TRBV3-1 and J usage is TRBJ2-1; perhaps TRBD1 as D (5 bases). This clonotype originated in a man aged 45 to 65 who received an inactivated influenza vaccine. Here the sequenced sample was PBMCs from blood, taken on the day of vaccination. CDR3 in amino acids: CASSKTDNEQFF. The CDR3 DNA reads TGTGCCAGCAGCAAGACAGACAATGAGCAGTTCTTC.